These 23 T cell receptor beta chains came from one sample sequenced in a study of shared clonotypes between healthy human individuals. TCRdb's copy holds only in-frame clones and misses some; the assay was immunoSEQ multiplex PCR. The table includes approximately 1,500,000 clones, roughly 96% detected once. The sample taken for sequencing was naive CD4+ T cells sorted from blood. Subset reported: CD45RA+ positively selected. These receptors were taken from a man aged 25-45 years in good health.

The genes are TRBV5-1 and TRBJ2-2; 8 positions agree with TRBD1. V was clipped by 4 bases and J by 1 base; unmatched bases: 12. CDR1 SGHRS and CDR2 YFSETQ come from the germline V gene. The CDR3 consists of 18 residues. Here the CDR3 reads CASSLTLTGDLNTGELFF. In nucleotides, the CDR3 is TGCGCCAGCAGCCTGACTCTGACAGGGGATCTGAACACCGGGGAGCTGTTTTTT.

The chain uses TRBV6-5 and TRBJ1-1, with a possible D match to TRBD1 (5 bases). The CDR3 runs 14 residues. V lost 7 bases and J 5 bases, leaving 17 bases between the germline ends. The V gene's germline CDR1 is MNHEY and CDR2 SVGAGI. CDR3 sequence (DNA): TGTGCCAGCACCCTCGAGGGGCCAGGGACTGAAGCTTTCTTT. Translating it yields CASTLEGPGTEAFF.

The rearrangement joins TRBV6-1 to TRBJ1-3; 7 nucleotides line up with TRBD1. The germline CDR1 and CDR2 sequences are MNHNS and SASEGT. This CDR3 is 18 amino acids long. The junction had 11 bases not matched to a gene; V was cut back by 2 bases and J by 1 base. CDR3: CASSETLRGTASGNTIYF. The CDR3 bases are TGTGCCAGCAGTGAAACTTTAAGGGGGACAGCTTCTGGAAACACCATATATTTT.

V and J are TRBV6-5 and TRBJ1-2; D unclear. V lost 5 bases and J lost 2, with 18 bases in between. CDR3 length: 16 amino acids. Germline V gene sequence: CDR1 MNHEY, CDR2 SVGAGI. CDR3 coding DNA: TGTGCCAGCAGTCACTGGACCGGCCGACGGAACTATGGCTACACCTTC. Its protein product is CASSHWTGRRNYGYTF.

The chain has TRBV2 and TRBJ1-2; D ambiguous. The CDR3 covers 14 residues. V lost 10 bases and J 4 bases, leaving 19 bases between the germline ends. Germline CDR1 reads SNHLY; CDR2 reads FYNNEI. CDR3 sequence (DNA): TGTGCCACCAAAGGCATTCCGCTGCTCTATGGCTACACCTTC. This gives the protein CATKGIPLLYGYTF. Using reference TRBV2 and TRBJ1-2 for the parts outside the CDR3, the full variable domain is EPEVTQTPSHQVTQMGQEVILRCVPISNHLYFYWYRQILGQKVEFLVSFYNNEISEKSEIFDDQFSVERPDGSNFTLKIRSTKLEDSAMYFCATKGIPLLYGYTFGSGTRLTVV.

The V call is TRBV7-2, the J call TRBJ1-2, with TRBD1 matching over 7 bases. The CDR3 loop spans 15 amino acids. Per the germline V gene, CDR1 is SGHTA and CDR2 is FQGNSA. Trimming removed 5 bases from V and 2 bases from J; junction bases left unmatched: 8. The CDR3 spells CASSDPRGGNYGYTF. The CDR3 DNA sequence: TGTGCCAGCAGCGATCCCAGGGGGGGGAACTATGGCTACACCTTC.

The chain has TRBV29-1 and TRBJ2-3; TRBD2 matches at 14 bases. CDR1 and CDR2 from the germline V gene are SQVTM and ANQGSEA. J lost 9 bases, V lost 5 bases, and 10 bases had no gene match. This CDR3 is 15 amino acids long. The CDR3 loop is CSVLGTSGGPGTQYF. The CDR3 bases are TGCAGCGTTCTAGGGACTAGCGGGGGTCCGGGGACGCAGTATTTT.

V usage is TRBV18 and J usage is TRBJ1-1, with TRBD1 matching 9 bases. Germline V gene sequence: CDR1 KGHSH, CDR2 LQKENI. V was clipped by 0 bases and J by 5 bases; unmatched bases: 4. This CDR3 contains 15 residues. CDR3 loop: CASSPPRTGETEAFF. CDR3 coding DNA: TGTGCCAGCTCACCACCCCGGACAGGGGAGACTGAAGCTTTCTTT.

J is TRBJ2-1 and V is TRBV9; D remains ambiguous. The CDR3 runs 13 residues. V was trimmed by 0 bases and J by 5 bases, leaving 6 bases between them. Germline values: CDR1 SGDLS, CDR2 YYNGEE. The CDR3, as DNA: TGTGCCAGCAGCGTAGCGATCCACAATGAGCAGTTCTTC. Protein sequence: CASSVAIHNEQFF.

The chain employs TRBV28 and TRBJ2-3, with a possible D match to TRBD2 (5 bases). The CDR3 runs to 16 residues. CDR1 and CDR2 from the germline V gene are MDHEN and SYDVKM. V lost 1 base and J 1 base, leaving 12 bases between the germline ends. CDR3 amino acids: CASSLFAGARTDTQYF. The CDR3 DNA sequence: TGTGCCAGCAGTTTATTTGCGGGCGCACGCACAGATACGCAGTATTTT. The full variable domain, its missing parts supplied by reference TRBV28 and TRBJ2-3, is DVKVTQSSRYLVKRTGEKVFLECVQDMDHENMFWYRQDPGLGLRLIYFSYDVKMKEKGDIPEGYSVSREKKERFSLILESASTNQTSMYLCASSLFAGARTDTQYFGPGTRLTVL.

The V and J genes are TRBV7-3 and TRBJ2-2, with TRBD1 as a possible D gene (6 bases). This CDR3 has 17 amino acids. CDR1 and CDR2 (germline): SGHTA, FQGTGA. Deletions cut 1 base from V and 5 bases from J, with 17 bases between. The CDR3 bases are TGTGCCAGCAGCTTAAGGGCAACCAGGGGCGGAACCGGGGAGCTGTTTTTT. Protein: CASSLRATRGGTGELFF. Combining the CDR3 with reference TRBV7-3 and TRBJ2-2 gives the whole variable domain GAGVSQTPSNKVTEKGKYVELRCDPISGHTALYWYRQSLGQGPEFLIYFQGTGAADDSGLPNDRFFAVRPEGSVSTLKIQRTERGDSAVYLCASSLRATRGGTGELFFGEGSRLTVL.

The gene calls are TRBV9 and TRBJ1-3; D remains unclear. Germline V gene sequence: CDR1 SGDLS, CDR2 YYNGEE. The CDR3 has 15 residues. Trimming cost V 0 bases and J 0 bases, with 7 bases left between them. CDR3 nucleotide sequence: TGTGCCAGCAGCGTAGGACGGACCTCTGGAAACACCATATATTTT. It codes for CASSVGRTSGNTIYF. The full variable domain, completed using reference TRBV9 and TRBJ1-3, is DSGVTQTPKHLITATGQRVTLRCSPRSGDLSVYWYQQSLDQGLQFLIQYYNGEERAKGNILERFSAQQFPDLHSELNLSSLELGDSALYFCASSVGRTSGNTIYFGEGSWLTVV.

Turning to this clone: Additional DNA sequences in this sample encode the identical CDR3. The V and J genes are TRBV6-5 and TRBJ2-5; D is unresolved. Germline lookup yields CDR1 MNHEY and CDR2 SVGAGI. The CDR3 contains 13 residues. Trimming cost V 2 bases and J 4 bases, with 8 bases left between them. This chain's CDR3 is CASSYGPRETQYF. DNA of the CDR3: TGTGCCAGCAGTTACGGGCCGAGAGAGACCCAGTACTTC.

Notes on this clone: A read error may account for a junction end that differs from germline. The CDR3 sequence is CASSVEIGPPADF. CDR3 nucleotides: TGTGCCAGCAGCGTGGAAATCGGCCCACCTGCTGACTTC. J is TRBJ2-5 and V is TRBV9; no reliable D call. The CDR3 covers 13 residues. Germline CDR1 and CDR2: SGDLS and YYNGEE. The variable domain in full, completed from reference TRBV9 and TRBJ2-5, reads DSGVTQTPKHLITATGQRVTLRCSPRSGDLSVYWYQQSLDQGLQFLIQYYNGEERAKGNILERFSAQQFPDLHSELNLSSLELGDSALYFCASSVEIGPPADFGPGTRLLVL.

About this clone itself: The same CDR3 also results from other DNA sequences found in this sample. The rearrangement joins TRBV5-1 to TRBJ2-3; possible D gene TRBD1, 5 bases. Germline V gene sequence: CDR1 SGHRS, CDR2 YFSETQ. The CDR3 is 14 residues long. Trimming stripped 4 bases from V and 0 bases from J, with 9 bases between. CDR3 nucleotides: TGCGCCAGCAGCCTGGGGCTGAGCACAGATACGCAGTATTTT. Translated, it gives CASSLGLSTDTQYF.

CDR3 sequence: CASSLKQGGLFHTEAFF. The CDR3 DNA sequence: TGTGCCAGCAGTTTAAAGCAGGGTGGCCTTTTTCACACTGAAGCTTTCTTT. The chain joins TRBV27 to TRBJ1-1; D may be TRBD1 (5 bases). Deletions cut 2 bases from V and 3 bases from J, with 19 bases between. CDR1 MNHEY and CDR2 SMNVEV come from the germline V gene (reference sequence). The CDR3 totals 17 residues.

The chain is built from TRBV6-1 and TRBJ2-2; D gene unclear. Looked up from germline, CDR1 is MNHNS and CDR2 is SASEGT. Trimming removed 1 base from V and 7 bases from J, with 13 bases in between. The CDR3 has 15 residues. CDR3 protein: CASSEEIALVGELFF. CDR3 coding DNA: TGTGCCAGCAGTGAAGAGATAGCTCTAGTCGGGGAGCTGTTTTTT.

The V gene is TRBV19, the J gene TRBJ2-1; no reliable D call. The CDR3 is 16 amino acids. V shed 3 bases and J shed 4 bases, with 16 bases lying between them. Looked up from germline, CDR1 is LNHDA and CDR2 is SQIVND (reference sequence). CDR3 sequence: CASSISQGTGYNEQFF. In nucleotides, the CDR3 is TGTGCCAGTAGTATCTCCCAAGGCACCGGTTACAATGAGCAGTTCTTC.

The count of this clone is one. V usage is TRBV18 and J usage is TRBJ2-1, with D possibly TRBD2 on 7 matching bases. V was trimmed by 0 bases and J by 11 bases, leaving 14 bases between them. The V gene's germline CDR1 is KGHSH and CDR2 LQKENI. The CDR3 totals 14 residues. Here the CDR3 DNA reads TGTGCCAGCTCACCACCGGGGGGCGGGGGCAAGCAGTTCTTC. It translates to CASSPPGGGGKQFF.

The rearrangement uses TRBV19 and TRBJ2-2, with D perhaps TRBD2 (6 bases). This CDR3 has 15 amino acids. Germline V gives CDR1 LNHDA, CDR2 SQIVND (reference sequence). V was cut by 5 bases and J by 6 bases, with 16 bases left in between. The CDR3 region is CASSPRLVSSGELFF. The CDR3 DNA reads TGTGCCAGTAGTCCACGACTAGTTTCGTCCGGGGAGCTGTTTTTT.

The genes are TRBV14 and TRBJ2-3; a weak D match, TRBD2 (5 bases). This CDR3 has 15 residues. With 3 bases removed from V and 2 bases from J, the gap between germline ends came to 12 bases. CDR1 is SGHDN and CDR2 is FVKESK in the germline V gene. CDR3 amino acids: CASSHPGSPTDTQYF. CDR3 sequence (DNA): TGTGCCAGCAGCCATCCGGGATCCCCCACAGATACGCAGTATTTT.

The chain carries TRBV7-2 and TRBJ2-3, with a possible D match to TRBD1 (6 bases). With 9 bases removed from V and 6 bases from J, the gap between germline ends came to 10 bases. CDR3 length: 11 residues. Germline V gives CDR1 SGHTA, CDR2 FQGNSA. The CDR3 loop reads CARGAGDTQYF. CDR3 bases: TGTGCCAGGGGGGCGGGCGATACGCAGTATTTT.

CDR3 protein: CASSHRGANEKLFF. The CDR3 bases are TGTGCCAGCAGCCACAGGGGGGCTAATGAAAAACTGTTTTTT. V usage is TRBV6-5 and J usage is TRBJ1-4, with TRBD1 matching over 8 bases. The J segment lost 3 bases and the V segment lost 6 bases, leaving 3 bases of the junction unmatched. This CDR3 contains 14 residues. From germline, CDR1 is MNHEY and CDR2 SVGAGI.